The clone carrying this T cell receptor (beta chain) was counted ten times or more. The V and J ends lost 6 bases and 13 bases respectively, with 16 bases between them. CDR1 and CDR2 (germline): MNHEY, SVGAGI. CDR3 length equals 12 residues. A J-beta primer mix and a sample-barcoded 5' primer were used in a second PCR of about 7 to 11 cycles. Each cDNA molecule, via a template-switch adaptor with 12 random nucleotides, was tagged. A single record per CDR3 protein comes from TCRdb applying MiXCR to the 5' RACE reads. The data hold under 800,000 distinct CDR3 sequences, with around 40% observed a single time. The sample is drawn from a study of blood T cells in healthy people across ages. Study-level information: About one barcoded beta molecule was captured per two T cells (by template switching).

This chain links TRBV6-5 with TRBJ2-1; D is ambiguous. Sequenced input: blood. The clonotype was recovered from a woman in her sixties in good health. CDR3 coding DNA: TGTGCCAGCAGACCTTACTCAGGACCCCAGTTCTTC. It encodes CASRPYSGPQFF.